One and the same sample provided the 17 T cell receptor beta chains below, sequenced in a study of neoadjuvant anti-PD-1 for oral cavity cancer. Repertoires were generated with immunoSEQ multiplex PCR, while TCRdb's copy carries only in-frame clones and drops some. The data hold about 14,000 clones, with about 70% observed a single time. The material was PBMCs, obtained before nivolumab (anti-PD-1) treatment. These receptor sequences come from a person between 40 and 85 years old with oral cavity squamous cell carcinoma.

The rearrangement links TRBV9 to TRBJ2-2; perhaps D is TRBD1 or TRBD2 (5 bases each). Looked up from germline, CDR1 is SGDLS and CDR2 is YYNGEE. The V end was cut by 5 bases, the J end by 3 bases, with 11 bases between. The CDR3 totals 14 residues. The CDR3 here is CASRYGTHTGELFF. DNA of the CDR3: TGTGCCAGCAGGTACGGGACCCACACCGGGGAGCTGTTTTTT.

The CDR3 here is CASSLISGNTIYF. Written as DNA, the CDR3 is TGTGCCAGCTCCCTTATCTCTGGAAACACCATATATTTT. The chain carries TRBV18 and TRBJ1-3; D is ambiguous. The V end was cut by 6 bases, the J end by 0 bases, with 6 bases between. Germline values: CDR1 KGHSH, CDR2 LQKENI. The CDR3 is 13 amino acids.

The rearrangement links TRBV25-1 to TRBJ1-3; D not resolved. The CDR3 totals 14 residues. The ends were cut back, 2 bases at V and 4 bases at J, with 9 bases in the middle. Germline CDR1 reads MGHDK; CDR2 reads SYGVNS. DNA of the CDR3: TGTGCCAGCAGTGAAACCGGGATAGGAAACACCATATATTTT. Amino acid sequence: CASSETGIGNTIYF.

The V and J genes are TRBV25-1 and TRBJ1-1, with 7 bases matching TRBD1. The CDR3 totals 13 residues. V lost 7 bases to trimming and J lost 1 base; unmatched junction nucleotides: 3. The germline gives CDR1 MGHDK, CDR2 SYGVNS. The CDR3 sequence: CASMGQWNTEAFF. The CDR3 bases are TGTGCCAGCATGGGACAGTGGAACACTGAAGCTTTCTTT.

The chain is built from TRBV6-4 and TRBJ1-1; D is perhaps TRBD1 (5 bases). Germline lookup yields CDR1 MRHNA and CDR2 SNTAGT. Trimming took off 0 bases at V and 0 bases at J, with 11 bases between the two ends. The CDR3 has 16 amino acids. The CDR3 loop is CASSDSWGSLNTEAFF. CDR3 DNA sequence: TGTGCCAGCAGTGACTCTTGGGGCAGCTTGAACACTGAAGCTTTCTTT.

The chain is built from TRBV15 and TRBJ1-3; perhaps TRBD1 as D (5 bases). The ends were cut back, 0 bases at V and 4 bases at J, with 13 bases in the middle. Germline assignment: CDR1 LNHNV and CDR2 YYDKDF (reference sequence). The CDR3 is 16 amino acids. CDR3 DNA sequence: TGTGCCACCAGCAGAGATAAGGGGAGGCCAGGAAACACCATATATTTT. Translated: CATSRDKGRPGNTIYF.

This clone was found once. Here the CDR3 DNA reads TGTGCCAGCAGCTTCGCAGGGCGGGGCACTGAAGCTTTCTTT. The encoded protein is CASSFAGRGTEAFF. The V gene is TRBV7-9, the J gene TRBJ1-1; TRBD1 might be the D (5 bases). The germline V gene encodes CDR1 SEHNR and CDR2 FQNEAQ (reference sequence). The V end was cut by 3 bases, the J end by 4 bases, with 12 bases between. The CDR3 has 14 residues.

This chain uses TRBV6-6 with TRBJ1-4; D is perhaps TRBD1 (5 bases). Germline V CDR1 and CDR2: MNHNY, SVGAGI (reference sequence). V lost 1 base, J lost 8 bases, and 14 bases lay in between. The CDR3 covers 15 residues. CDR3 loop: CASSYWGGAGEKLFF. Written as DNA, the CDR3 is TGTGCCAGCAGTTACTGGGGCGGCGCTGGAGAAAAACTGTTTTTT.

The V and J genes are TRBV5-4 and TRBJ2-5, with 8 bases identical to TRBD1. The V segment lost 4 bases and the J segment 5 bases; nucleotides outside the gene matches: 10. CDR1 SGHNT and CDR2 YYREEE come from the germline V gene (reference sequence). This CDR3 contains 15 residues. CDR3 protein: CASSPKTGDLETQYF. CDR3 sequence (DNA): TGTGCCAGCAGCCCTAAGACAGGGGATCTCGAGACCCAGTACTTC.

This clone was counted only a few times. The chain has TRBV10-3 and TRBJ1-1; D gene unclear. V lost 0 bases and J 3 bases, leaving 8 bases between the germline ends. Germline CDR1 and CDR2: ENHRY and SYGVKD. This CDR3 spans 14 amino acids. This CDR3 reads CAISESGSYTEAFF. The CDR3 coding sequence is TGTGCCATCAGTGAGTCGGGCAGTTACACTGAAGCTTTCTTT.

CDR3 loop: CASSSNMDSNQPQHF. The CDR3 DNA reads TGTGCCAGCAGTTCCAATATGGATAGCAATCAGCCCCAGCATTTT. The rearrangement joins TRBV11-2 to TRBJ1-5; D not resolved. The germline gives CDR1 SGHAT, CDR2 FQNNGV. The V end lost 6 bases, the J end lost 0 bases, and 12 bases lay between the germline ends. This CDR3 has 15 amino acids.

The V and J genes are TRBV2 and TRBJ2-7; D call uncertain. The CDR3 sequence is 11 residues long. Germline V gene data show CDR1 as SNHLY and CDR2 as FYNNEI. V was shortened by 1 base and J by 4 bases, with 2 bases between the two germline ends. CDR3 nucleotides: TGTGCCAGCAGTGAAGAATACGAGCAGTACTTC. Translated: CASSEEYEQYF. Based on the CDR3 plus reference TRBV2 and TRBJ2-7, the full variable domain is EPEVTQTPSHQVTQMGQEVILRCVPISNHLYFYWYRQILGQKVEFLVSFYNNEISEKSEIFDDQFSVERPDGSNFTLKIRSTKLEDSAMYFCASSEEYEQYFGPGTRLTVT.

To note about this clone: The junction departs from the called germline gene at one end, perhaps through a read error. The rearrangement links TRBV4-1 to TRBJ2-7, with TRBD1 matching 7 bases. The length of the CDR3 is 14 residues. Germline CDR1 is MGHRA and CDR2 is YSYEKL. The CDR3 reads CANSHIGTVYEQYF. In DNA form, the CDR3 reads TGCGCCAACAGCCATATCGGGACAGTTTACGAGCAGTACTTC.

This clone was detected only a few times. The chain carries TRBV2 and TRBJ2-5; TRBD2 matches at 11 bases. The germline CDR1 and CDR2 sequences are SNHLY and FYNNEI. V trimming: 6 bases; J trimming: 3 bases; junction bases outside the gene matches: 6. This CDR3 is built from 15 residues. CDR3 sequence reads: CASRKELAGEETQYF. The DNA for the CDR3 is TGTGCCAGCAGAAAAGAACTAGCGGGAGAAGAGACCCAGTACTTC.

The rearrangement uses TRBV10-1 and TRBJ2-2; D uncertain. Germline V gene sequence: CDR1 WNHNN, CDR2 SYGVQD (reference sequence). The CDR3 sequence is 14 residues long. Trimming stripped 5 bases from V and 4 bases from J, with 11 bases between. Written as DNA, the CDR3 is TGCGCCAGCAGTTCGACATGGGCCACCGGGGAGCTGTTTTTT. Translating gives CASSSTWATGELFF.

This chain joins TRBV15 and TRBJ1-6; D remains ambiguous. This CDR3 is 14 amino acids long. Trimming left V 0 bases short and J 6 bases short, with 6 bases between. The germline V gene has CDR1 LNHNV and CDR2 YYDKDF (reference sequence). This CDR3 is CATSRDHSNSPLHF. The CDR3 DNA reads TGTGCCACCAGCAGAGATCATTCTAATTCACCCCTCCACTTT. Drawing the rest from reference TRBV15 and TRBJ1-6, the complete variable domain is DAMVIQNPRYQVTQFGKPVTLSCSQTLNHNVMYWYQQKSSQAPKLLFHYYDKDFNNEADTPDNFQSRRPNTSFCFLDIRSPGLGDTAMYLCATSRDHSNSPLHFGNGTRLTVT.

The chain has TRBV5-5 and TRBJ1-2; 7 bases fit TRBD1. This CDR3 has 18 residues. In germline, CDR1 is SGHKS, CDR2 YYEKEE (reference sequence). The junction had 16 bases not matched to a gene; V was cut back by 4 bases and J by 1 base. The DNA of the CDR3 is TGTGCCAGCAGCCCGACCTGGGGGAGGGGGCTAATTAACTATGGCTACACCTTC. It yields the protein CASSPTWGRGLINYGYTF.